The 15 T cell receptor beta chains below all came from one sample that was sequenced in a study of T cell responses to AZD1222 COVID-19 vaccine. Some clones are missing from TCRdb's copy, which holds only in-frame ones; the method was immunoSEQ multiplex PCR. This table holds 140,000 or so clones, about 86% found once. The material was peripheral blood, obtained 28 days after the second AZD1222 dose. The receptor set was obtained from an adult who received the AZD1222 COVID-19 vaccine.

V gene TRBV10-1 combines with J gene TRBJ1-2; D remains unclear. The CDR3 loop spans 13 amino acids. Trimming pared 5 bases from V and 5 bases from J, leaving 12 bases between. Germline CDR1 and CDR2: WNHNN and SYGVQD (reference sequence). The CDR3 protein is CASSSGLSYGYTF. The CDR3, as DNA: TGCGCCAGCAGTTCCGGACTATCATATGGCTACACCTTC.

The CDR3 reads CASSLTGANVLTF. The CDR3, as DNA: TGTGCCAGCAGTTTAACCGGGGCCAACGTCCTGACTTTC. This rearrangement joins TRBV12-3 or TRBV12-4 to TRBJ2-6; unclear D gene. The CDR3 loop spans 13 amino acids. Trimming cost V 2 bases and J 4 bases, with 3 bases left between them.

The chain recombines TRBV10-1 with TRBJ1-2; a weak D match, TRBD1 (5 bases). The CDR3 runs 12 residues. The V gene lost 3 bases and the J gene lost 4 bases, with 6 bases spanning the gap. From germline, CDR1 is WNHNN and CDR2 SYGVQD (reference sequence). CDR3 nucleotide sequence: TGCGCCAGCAGTGAAGACAGCTATGGCTACACCTTC. Amino acid sequence: CASSEDSYGYTF.

CDR3 DNA: TGTGCCAGCAGTGGGGAGGGGGTTGGGGAGCAGTACTTC. Translated, it gives CASSGEGVGEQYF. The rearrangement links TRBV28 to TRBJ2-7; possible D gene TRBD2, 7 bases. V lost 5 bases and J lost 7, with 15 bases in between. The length of the CDR3 is 13 residues. Germline values: CDR1 MDHEN, CDR2 SYDVKM. The full variable domain, in which reference TRBV28 and TRBJ2-7 provide the parts outside the CDR3, is DVKVTQSSRYLVKRTGEKVFLECVQDMDHENMFWYRQDPGLGLRLIYFSYDVKMKEKGDIPEGYSVSREKKERFSLILESASTNQTSMYLCASSGEGVGEQYFGPGTRLTVT.

As for this clone: Its ends do not fully match the called genes, so a read error is possible. The V call is TRBV9, the J call TRBJ2-2; 14 nucleotides match TRBD2. The CDR3 is made up of 17 amino acids. Germline V CDR1 and CDR2: SGDLS, YYNGEE. For the CDR3, the DNA is TGTGCCAGCAGCTCCCGACTAGCGGGGGGGCAACACCGGGGAGCTGTTTTT. This encodes CASSSRLAGGQHRGAVF.

For the CDR3, the DNA is TGTGCCAGCAGTGACTCATTAGCGGGGGGGCAGTTCTTC. Translating it yields CASSDSLAGGQFF. The chain carries TRBV6-4 and TRBJ2-1; 10 nucleotides line up with TRBD2. Per germline, CDR1 MRHNA and CDR2 SNTAGT. There are 13 residues in the CDR3. The V segment lost 0 bases and the J segment 12 bases; nucleotides outside the gene matches: 2.

The J gene is TRBJ1-3, the V gene TRBV3-1 (or the pseudogene TRBV3-2); D not resolved. The CDR3 runs 14 residues. CDR1 and CDR2 (germline): LGHDT, YNNKEL (reference sequence). Trimming cost V 4 bases and J 0 bases, with 7 bases left between them. DNA for the CDR3: TGTGCCAGCAGCCCTCAGGACTCTGGAAACACCATATATTTT. It translates to CASSPQDSGNTIYF.

The chain employs TRBV6-6 and TRBJ1-1; 8 bases map to TRBD1. CDR3 size: 13 residues. Germline trimming cut 6 bases from V and 4 bases from J; bases unmatched to any gene: 4. Germline V gene lookup returns CDR1 MNHNY and CDR2 SVGAGI (reference sequence). CDR3 DNA sequence: TGTGCCAGCAGCCTCACAGGGGGCACTGAAGCTTTCTTT. This gives the protein CASSLTGGTEAFF.

The chain carries TRBV6-5 and TRBJ1-6; possible D gene TRBD1, 5 bases. Germline V gene sequence: CDR1 MNHEY, CDR2 SVGAGI. Trimming cost V 0 bases and J 8 bases, with 11 bases left between them. The CDR3 consists of 15 residues. CDR3 bases: TGTGCCAGCAGTTACTCCCAGCCCAGGGATTCACCCCTCCACTTT. It yields the protein CASSYSQPRDSPLHF.

V and J are TRBV6-5 and TRBJ2-1, with 7 bases that match TRBD1. The CDR3 is made up of 15 amino acids. V was pared by 4 bases and J by 2 bases, with 5 bases of the junction left unmatched. The germline V gene encodes CDR1 MNHEY and CDR2 SVGAGI. Here the CDR3 DNA reads TGTGCCAGCAGTTTACAGGGGTTAACCTACAATGAGCAGTTCTTC. Translated: CASSLQGLTYNEQFF.

The rearrangement links TRBV3-1 (or the pseudogene TRBV3-2) to TRBJ2-1; 11 bases are shared with TRBD2. CDR1 and CDR2 (germline): LGHDT, YNNKEL (reference sequence). Trimming at V came to 8 bases and at J to 6 bases, leaving 12 bases not matched to a gene. The CDR3 spans 16 residues. The CDR3 nucleotides are TGTGCCAGCGACCCAACGGGACTAGCGGTCCCCAATGAGCAGTTCTTC. Translated: CASDPTGLAVPNEQFF.

CDR3 bases: TGTGCCTGTGGGGAAGGAGGGACGTCAATTATAGGGACTAATGAAAAACTGTTTTTT. Its translation is CACGEGGTSIIGTNEKLFF. The rearrangement links TRBV30 to TRBJ1-4; tentatively, D is TRBD1 (5 bases). This CDR3 is built from 19 residues. The germline V and J ends were trimmed by 6 bases and 2 bases, with 28 bases remaining between them. Germline assignment: CDR1 GTSNPN and CDR2 SVGIG (reference sequence). The entire variable domain, with the rest obtained from reference TRBV30 and TRBJ1-4, is as follows: SQTIHQWPATLVQPVGSPLSLECTVEGTSNPNLYWYRQAAGRGLQLLFYSVGIGQISSEVPQNLSASRPQDRQFILSSKKLLLSDSGFYLCACGEGGTSIIGTNEKLFFGSGTQLSVL.

The CDR3 nucleotides are TGTGCCACCAGTGATCCGGGGAGGATGGCGCCAGATACGCAGTATTTT. Amino acids: CATSDPGRMAPDTQYF. The V and J genes are TRBV24-1 and TRBJ2-3; D is possibly TRBD2 (6 bases). V was clipped by 3 bases and J by 4 bases, with 16 bases between them. In germline, CDR1 is KGHDR, CDR2 SFDVKD. CDR3 size: 16 residues.

The gene calls are TRBV5-6 and TRBJ1-4; 11 nucleotides line up with TRBD1. Germline V gene data show CDR1 as SGHDT and CDR2 as YYEEEE. This CDR3 is 14 amino acids long. After removal of 4 bases from V and 7 bases from J, the junction contained 3 bases not matched to a gene. The CDR3 coding sequence is TGTGCCAGCAGCCTTGGGACAGGGGGTGAAAAACTGTTTTTT. Translated, it gives CASSLGTGGEKLFF.

The V and J genes are TRBV27 and TRBJ1-1; tentative D call: TRBD1 (6 bases). V was trimmed by 2 bases and J by 9 bases, leaving 13 bases between them. The CDR3 spans 13 residues. CDR1 and CDR2 (germline): MNHEY, SMNVEV (reference sequence). The CDR3 DNA reads as TGTGCCAGCAGTTTAGTCCAGGACAGCCAAGCTTTCTTT. Protein: CASSLVQDSQAFF.